The present entry profiles one T cell receptor beta chain with its context. Authors' processing steps: Amplification with reference gene primers provided the estimates of nucleated cell counts. This table comes from immunoSEQ multiplex PCR, and its TCRdb copy is limited to in-frame clones, with some not included. V and J calls and clone size come straight from that table; D and trimming were deduced from the DNA. This sample has 100,000 or so clones; less than 90% occur once, and the top ten carry roughly 2%. The data derive from a study of blood T cell repertoires in COVID-19. Sequenced input: peripheral blood. The source of this sequence is a man in his 70s with active or convalescent COVID-19.

This chain's CDR3 is CASSERGGGINTDTQYF. The CDR3 DNA is TGTGCCAGCAGTGAACGGGGCGGGGGTATCAACACAGATACGCAGTATTTT. The chain combines TRBV2 with TRBJ2-3; 7 bases line up with TRBD2. The germline V gene encodes CDR1 SNHLY and CDR2 FYNNEI. V was clipped by 2 bases and J by 2 bases; unmatched bases: 10. The length of the CDR3 is 17 residues.